The T cell receptor beta chain described here comes from a study of shared clonotypes between healthy human individuals. Some clones are missing from TCRdb's copy, which holds only in-frame ones; the method was immunoSEQ multiplex PCR. The sample lists about 2.4 million clones; approximately 93% were seen once. As concerns this clone: What it binds is unknown.

Whole-study results and caveats: Sequencing depth was expected to influence donor clonotype sharing.

The sample comprised naive CD4+ T cells from PBMCs. As to subset: CD45RA+ positively selected. The clonotype originates from a man between 18 and 35 years old in good health. Some clones in this sample may be carry-over from other donors' samples.

The CDR3 DNA follows: TGTGCCAGCAGGCCCGCGGCTAGCGGGAGAGCCTACAATGAGCAGTTCTTC. Amino acids: CASRPAASGRAYNEQFF. The rearrangement links TRBV5-4 to TRBJ2-1, with 10 positions matching TRBD2. CDR3 length equals 17 residues. V was pared by 5 bases and J by 2 bases, with 10 bases of the junction left unmatched. Germline CDR1 SGHNT, CDR2 YYREEE (reference sequence).